Each of the 8 T cell receptor beta chains below was sequenced from the same sample in a study of T cells after yellow fever vaccination. TCRdb re-called the 5' RACE reads with MiXCR, one entry per CDR3 protein. The table lists 450,000 to 650,000 distinct CDR3 sequences, less than 15% of them singletons. The sample here was PBMCs, taken on the day of the yellow fever booster vaccination. The receptor set was obtained from a man between 25 and 39 years old who received the YFV17D yellow fever vaccine.

This clonotype came up a few times. The chain uses TRBV5-1 and TRBJ2-3; D is ambiguous. In germline, CDR1 is SGHRS, CDR2 YFSETQ. V was trimmed by 6 bases and J by 0 bases, leaving 5 bases between them. The CDR3 is 12 amino acids. The CDR3 sequence: CASKQSTDTQYF. CDR3 sequence (DNA): TGCGCCAGCAAGCAGAGCACAGATACGCAGTATTTT.

This chain connects TRBV19 to TRBJ2-1, with TRBD2 matching 8 bases. J gave up 7 bases and V 8 bases, and 10 bases lay outside the gene matches. Germline lookup yields CDR1 LNHDA and CDR2 SQIVND (reference sequence). The CDR3 consists of 14 residues. CDR3 in DNA: TGTGCCAGTGGGGGGGAGCGGGAGTTTAATGAGCAGTTCTTC. Residues: CASGGEREFNEQFF.

The CDR3 spells CASSQEAGSNTGELFF. CDR3 bases: TGCGCCAGCAGCCAAGAAGCGGGGTCGAACACCGGGGAGCTGTTTTTT. The chain has TRBV4-3 and TRBJ2-2; 7 bases map to TRBD2. Losses at the gene ends were 0 bases for V and 0 bases for J; bases not matched to a gene: 1. The CDR3 extends over 16 amino acids. CDR1 LGHNA and CDR2 YSLEER come from the germline V gene.

This chain joins TRBV19 and TRBJ1-1; 7 positions agree with TRBD1. Germline CDR1 LNHDA, CDR2 SQIVND (reference sequence). J was trimmed by 6 bases and V by 6 bases; bases with no gene match: 7. The CDR3 is 13 amino acids. CDR3 coding DNA: TGTGCCAGTAGAGACAGGGTCGTAGCTGAAGCTTTCTTT. This translates into CASRDRVVAEAFF. Variable domain in full (rest from reference TRBV19 and TRBJ1-1): DGGITQSPKYLFRKEGQNVTLSCEQNLNHDAMYWYRQDPGQGLRLIYYSQIVNDFQKGDIAEGYSVSREKKESFPLTVTSAQKNPTAFYLCASRDRVVAEAFFGQGTRLTVV.

This clonotype was observed a few times. The rearrangement joins TRBV28 to TRBJ2-1, with 7 bases identical to TRBD1. Germline lookup yields CDR1 MDHEN and CDR2 SYDVKM. Losses at the gene ends were 3 bases for V and 2 bases for J; bases not matched to a gene: 7. The CDR3 runs 16 residues. The CDR3 DNA sequence: TGTGCCAGCAGTTTGGGTTGGACAGGTACCTACAATGAGCAGTTCTTC. It yields the protein CASSLGWTGTYNEQFF.

The J gene is TRBJ2-5, the V gene TRBV20-1; D ambiguous. CDR1 and CDR2 (germline): DFQATT, SNEGSKA (reference sequence). The V and J ends lost 0 bases and 2 bases respectively, with 7 bases between them. The CDR3 length is 13 residues. In nucleotides, the CDR3 is TGCAGTGCTAGAGATGCGAAGCAAGAGACCCAGTACTTC. Encoded protein: CSARDAKQETQYF.

The chain carries TRBV2 and TRBJ2-2, with a weak D call TRBD2 (5 bases). This CDR3 spans 15 amino acids. The germline V and J ends were trimmed by 4 bases and 4 bases, with 13 bases remaining between them. The germline gives CDR1 SNHLY, CDR2 FYNNEI. CDR3 in amino acids: CASSVLASGTGELFF. The CDR3 DNA follows: TGTGCCAGCAGTGTCTTAGCGAGTGGCACCGGGGAGCTGTTTTTT.

This clonotype has a handful of counts. The rearrangement links TRBV7-9 to TRBJ2-7, with 7 bases matching TRBD1. Looked up from germline, CDR1 is SEHNR and CDR2 is FQNEAQ (reference sequence). V shed 5 bases, J shed 0 bases, and the junction held 1 base outside the gene matches. CDR3 length equals 13 residues. The CDR3 sequence: CASSNRGSYEQYF. The CDR3 DNA is TGTGCCAGCAGCAACAGGGGCTCCTACGAGCAGTACTTC.